A selection of T cell receptor beta chains follows, all from one sample in a study of blood T cell dynamics during melanoma immunotherapy. Method: immunoSEQ multiplex PCR; TCRdb's copy keeps in-frame clones and lacks some. Of 9,900 or so clones listed, about 88% were seen once; the top ten hold around 6.8%. Here the sequenced sample was blood, taken from a patient treated with checkpoint blockade. The receptor source for this set is a human donor with melanoma. Each CDR3 is given with its conserved first and last residue. A D gene is named only where the DNA matches it firmly. For some rows the clone size is stated as once, few or many, or as a class when expanded; others skip it.

>.|TRBV27|.|TRBJ1-1
CASSIRPPGGTEAFF
TGTGCCAGCAGTATCCGACCACCTGGCGGCACTGAAGCTTTCTTT
>TRBD1|TRBV6-1|.|TRBJ1-1
CASSAGQGGTEAFF
TGTGCCAGCAGTGCGGGACAGGGGGGGACTGAAGCTTTCTTT
>.|TRBV29-1|.|TRBJ2-3
CSVVALSYVDTQYF
TGCAGCGTTGTAGCCCTCAGCTATGTGGATACGCAGTATTTT
>.|TRBV27|.|TRBJ1-1
CASSLRFRGGTEAFF
TGTGCCAGCAGTTTACGCTTCAGGGGAGGAACTGAAGCTTTCTTT
>.|TRBV6-5|.|TRBJ2-7
CASRAVGGSYEQYF
TGTGCCAGCAGAGCCGTAGGCGGTTCCTACGAGCAGTACTTC
>.|TRBV27|.|TRBJ2-3
CASSDLQGYSTDTQYF
TGTGCCAGCAGCGATCTACAGGGCTATAGCACAGATACGCAGTATTTT
>.|TRBV9|.|TRBJ2-3
CASSGEASSTDTQYF
TGTGCCAGCTCGGGGGAGGCTTCTAGCACAGATACGCAGTATTTT
>.|TRBV7-2|.|TRBJ2-7
CASSPDSVAGYEQYF
TGTGCCAGCAGCCCGGACAGTGTCGCTGGGTACGAGCAGTACTTC
>TRBD2|TRBV18|once|TRBJ2-5
CASSPRASGSEYQETQYF
TGTGCCAGCTCACCACGGGCTAGCGGGAGTGAGTATCAAGAGACCCAGTACTTC
>.|TRBV27|.|TRBJ1-1
CASSLYGLGANTEAFF
TGTGCCAGCAGCCTCTATGGGCTTGGGGCGAACACTGAAGCTTTCTTT
>TRBD2|TRBV2|.|TRBJ2-2
CASKLAVTSTGELFF
TGTGCCAGCAAGCTAGCGGTGACATCCACCGGGGAGCTGTTTTTT
>TRBD1|TRBV29-1|.|TRBJ2-3
CSVDHRGRDTDTQYF
TGCAGCGTTGATCACAGGGGTCGGGACACAGATACGCAGTATTTT
>TRBD1|TRBV29-1|once|TRBJ2-5
CSARKTGLKETQYF
TGCAGCGCCCGGAAGACAGGGCTGAAAGAGACCCAGTACTTC
>.|TRBV11-2|few|TRBJ2-7
CASSLQDYEQYF
TGTGCCAGCAGCTTACAGGACTACGAGCAGTACTTC
>.|TRBV19|.|TRBJ2-7
CASSIQGGGYEQYF
TGTGCCAGTAGTATACAAGGAGGGGGCTACGAGCAGTACTTC
>TRBD2|TRBV12-5|.|TRBJ2-1
CASGLDGLAGYNSSYNEQFF
TGTGCTAGTGGTTTGGACGGACTAGCGGGCTATAATAGCTCCTACAATGAGCAGTTCTTC
>TRBD1|TRBV18|.|TRBJ2-3
CASSRRRQGLEADTQYF
TGTGCCAGCTCACGAAGGCGACAGGGGTTAGAGGCGGATACGCAGTATTTT
>.|TRBV5-1|.|TRBJ2-1
CASSPQRSNEQFF
TGCGCCAGCAGCCCTCAGCGTTCCAATGAGCAGTTCTTC
>TRBD1|TRBV19|.|TRBJ2-4
CASSATTGSAKNIQYF
TGTGCCAGTAGTGCCACGACAGGGTCGGCCAAAAACATTCAGTACTTC
>.|TRBV2|.|TRBJ2-6
CASSVEAGANVLTF
TGTGCCTCCAGCGTTGAGGCTGGGGCCAACGTCCTGACTTTC
>.|TRBV6-1|.|TRBJ1-1
CASWWYTEAFF
TGTGCCAGCTGGTGGTACACTGAAGCTTTCTTT
>.|TRBV7-9|.|TRBJ2-1
CASSFVRGGRNEQFF
TGTGCCAGCAGCTTCGTCCGAGGAGGGCGGAATGAGCAGTTCTTC
>.|TRBV4-1|once|TRBJ2-1
CASSQASGGNEQFF
TGCGCCAGCAGCCAAGCCTCAGGCGGGAATGAGCAGTTCTTC
>TRBD2|TRBV7-9|.|TRBJ2-1
CASNLLAGGAPDEQFF
TGTGCCAGCAACCTACTAGCGGGAGGTGCCCCCGATGAGCAGTTCTTC
>TRBD2|TRBV9|.|TRBJ2-1
CASSVRDYVNEQFF
TGTGCCAGCAGCGTCCGGGACTATGTCAATGAGCAGTTCTTC
>.|TRBV7-8|.|TRBJ1-5
CASSPMRRSQPQHF
TGTGCCAGCAGCCCTATGCGGCGTAGTCAGCCCCAGCATTTT
>.|TRBV4-1|.|TRBJ1-4
CASSQGPPSTYEKLFF
TGCGCCAGCAGCCAAGGTCCCCCTAGCACTTATGAAAAACTGTTTTTT
>.|TRBV27|.|TRBJ2-3
CASSLSSGATQYF
TGTGCCAGCAGTTTATCTAGCGGCGCAACGCAGTATTTT